This paragraph covers one T cell receptor (beta chain) sequence. TCR cDNA was made by 5'RACE template switching, adding a universal primer site and UMIs. TCRdb used MiXCR to reprocess the 5' RACE reads, holding one entry per CDR3 protein. This table holds hundreds of thousands of distinct CDR3 sequences, approximately 13% found once. This sample stems from a study of T cells after yellow fever vaccination. CDR1 is SGHTA, CDR2 FQGNSA, per germline. This CDR3 is built from 14 residues. The V end lost 5 bases, the J end lost 0 bases, and 9 bases lay between the germline ends. The chain has TRBV7-2 and TRBJ2-3; no definite D call. This clonotype originated in a man younger than 40 who received the YFV17D yellow fever vaccine. Here the sequenced sample was PBMCs, taken on the day of the yellow fever booster vaccination. CDR3 DNA: TGTGCCAGCAGCCGTTGGTATAGCACAGATACGCAGTATTTT. This gives the protein CASSRWYSTDTQYF.